This TCR beta chain was captured by sequencing in a study of Graves' ophthalmopathy and Graves' hyperthyroidism. For repertoire sequencing, the TCR beta CDR3 regions were amplified from RNA transcripts. The workflow started with a first-round RT-PCR run with HTBI primers and then moved on to a second-round multiplex PCR. TCRdb reprocessed the multiplex PCR reads with MiXCR, giving one entry per CDR3 protein. The sample includes about 380,000 distinct CDR3 sequences, 15% of them seen just once. Study results and caveats: Also, most clonotypes expanded in the thyroid above 0.001 frequency appeared in blood.

This clonotype appeared a single time. The antigen is not known. Hyperthyroidism was classified as stable if no ophthalmopathy occurred within 18 months of follow-up. The diagnosis combined clinical symptoms, thyroxine, TRAb, thyroid ultrasound and orbital computed tomography scans. The CDR3 totals 14 residues. The V gene's germline CDR1 is DFQATT and CDR2 SNEGSKA (reference sequence). Trimming took off 6 bases at V and 5 bases at J, with 19 bases between the two ends. This TCR came from a woman under 30 with stable Graves' hyperthyroidism. The specimen was peripheral blood. The rearrangement joins TRBV20-1 to TRBJ2-5, with D possibly TRBD2 on 6 matching bases. The CDR3 is CSAPSVAVRETQYF. CDR3 bases: TGCAGTGCCCCCTCCGTAGCGGTGAGGGAGACCCAGTACTTC.